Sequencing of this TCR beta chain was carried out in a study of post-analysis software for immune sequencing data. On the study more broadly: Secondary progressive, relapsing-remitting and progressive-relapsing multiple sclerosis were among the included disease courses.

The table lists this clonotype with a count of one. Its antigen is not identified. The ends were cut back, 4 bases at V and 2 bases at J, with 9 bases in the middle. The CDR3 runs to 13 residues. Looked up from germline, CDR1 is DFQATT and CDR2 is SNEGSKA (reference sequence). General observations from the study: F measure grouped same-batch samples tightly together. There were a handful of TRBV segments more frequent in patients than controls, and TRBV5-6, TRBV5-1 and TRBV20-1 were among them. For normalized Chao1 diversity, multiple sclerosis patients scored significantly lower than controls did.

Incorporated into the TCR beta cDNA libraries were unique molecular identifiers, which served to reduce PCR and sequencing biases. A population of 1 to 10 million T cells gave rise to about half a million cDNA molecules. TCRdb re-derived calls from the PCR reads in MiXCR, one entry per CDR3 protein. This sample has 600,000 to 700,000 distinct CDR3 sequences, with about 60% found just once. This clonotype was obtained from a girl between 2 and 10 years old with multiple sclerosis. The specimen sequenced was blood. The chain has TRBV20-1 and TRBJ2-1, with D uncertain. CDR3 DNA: TGCAGTGCTAATACTTCGCCCTACAATGAGCAGTTCTTC. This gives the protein CSANTSPYNEQFF.